The rows below give T cell receptor beta chains drawn from one sample of a study of technical replicates of blood from several donors. Assay: immunoSEQ multiplex PCR; the TCRdb copy retains only in-frame clones and omits some. The repertoire holds under 90,000 clones, with 95% to 98% as singletons. The material sequenced was T cells isolated from PBMCs. The receptors derive from a human donor in good health. The CDR3 runs from the conserved cysteine through the conserved F or W. Each record gives: V gene, J gene, clone size, D gene, CDR3 protein, CDR3 DNA. A D gene is named only where the DNA matches it firmly. For some rows the clone size is stated as once, few or many, or as a class when expanded; others skip it.

TRBV4-1	TRBJ2-5	.	.	CASSQRPDRQETQYF	TGCGCCAGCAGCCAACGCCCGGACAGACAAGAGACCCAGTACTTC
TRBV4-2	TRBJ1-4	.	.	CASSQEGRGNEKLFF	TGTGCCAGCAGCCAAGAGGGCAGGGGAAATGAAAAACTGTTTTTT
TRBV21-1	TRBJ1-2	.	.	CASSKKTPRRWGLSYGYTF	TGTGCCAGCAGCAAAAAAACCCCCCGGCGTTGGGGGCTCTCCTATGGCTACACCTTC
TRBV9	TRBJ1-6	.	.	CASSVEGAPLHF	TGTGCCAGCAGCGTAGAAGGAGCACCCCTCCACTTT
TRBV2	TRBJ1-3	.	TRBD1	CASSDRGSLGNTIYF	TGTGCCAGCAGTGACAGGGGGTCACTTGGAAACACCATATATTTT
TRBV27	TRBJ2-7	.	TRBD1	CATSGTGLEEQYF	TGTGCCACCTCCGGGACAGGGTTGGAAGAGCAGTACTTC
TRBV9	TRBJ2-7	.	TRBD1	CASSAGQGTYEQYF	TGTGCCAGCAGCGCGGGACAGGGTACGTACGAGCAGTACTTC
TRBV5-8	TRBJ2-3	once	TRBD2	CASSPRGWTSGTDTQYF	TGTGCCAGCAGCCCCCGCGGGTGGACTAGCGGCACAGATACGCAGTATTTT
TRBV9	TRBJ2-3	.	TRBD2	CASSVVEGGERDTQYF	TGTGCCAGCAGCGTAGTTGAGGGAGGGGAGAGAGATACGCAGTATTTT
TRBV5-4	TRBJ1-1	.	.	CASSLAVYLDTEAFF	TGTGCCAGCAGCTTGGCCGTCTACCTAGATACTGAAGCTTTCTTT
TRBV7-9	TRBJ2-4	.	.	CASSRSGATENIQYF	TGTGCCAGCAGCCGGTCAGGGGCTACGGAAAACATTCAGTACTTC
TRBV18	TRBJ1-5	.	TRBD1	CASSPGDRRDQPQHF	TGTGCCAGCTCACCTGGGGACAGGCGAGATCAGCCCCAGCATTTT
TRBV28	TRBJ1-2	.	.	CASSVPGANYGYTF	TGTGCCAGCAGTGTACCGGGAGCCAACTATGGCTACACCTTC
TRBV30	TRBJ1-1	.	.	CAWTGKGLNTEAFF	TGTGCCTGGACAGGTAAGGGGCTGAACACTGAAGCTTTCTTT
TRBV5-1	TRBJ1-4	.	.	CASSPLSPPEKLFF	TGCGCCAGCAGCCCACTGTCTCCGCCAGAAAAACTGTTTTTT
TRBV6-5	TRBJ2-7	once	.	CASSRGPYAEQYF	TGTGCCAGCAGCCGCGGGCCCTACGCTGAGCAGTACTTC
TRBV4-1	TRBJ2-7	.	.	CASSQTGSGLTYEQYF	TGCGCCAGCAGCCAGACCGGTTCGGGACTGACCTACGAGCAGTACTTC
TRBV27	TRBJ2-6	once	.	CASRLLRGLAGANVLTF	TGTGCCAGCAGGCTTTTAAGGGGGCTAGCGGGGGCCAACGTCCTGACTTTC
TRBV6-5	TRBJ1-1	.	.	CASSYQNTEAFF	TGTGCCAGCAGTTACCAGAACACTGAAGCTTTCTTT
TRBV7-9	TRBJ2-1	.	.	CASSLGTAYNEQFF	TGTGCCAGCAGCTTAGGGACAGCGTACAATGAGCAGTTCTTC
TRBV5-1	TRBJ2-1	.	TRBD1	CASSLGQGSSYNEQFF	TGCGCCAGCAGCCTGGGACAGGGGAGCTCCTACAATGAGCAGTTCTTC
TRBV4-1	TRBJ2-3	.	TRBD2	CASSQASGGTDTQYF	TGCGCCAGCAGCCAAGCTAGCGGCGGCACAGATACGCAGTATTTT
TRBV4-1	TRBJ2-7	.	TRBD2	CASSQLGGESYEQYF	TGCGCCAGCAGCCAGTTGGGAGGGGAGTCCTACGAGCAGTACTTC
TRBV7-9	TRBJ2-7	.	TRBD2	CASSPSGGRSGEQYF	TGTGCCAGCAGCCCTAGCGGGGGCCGATCGGGCGAGCAGTACTTC
TRBV2	TRBJ2-7	.	.	CASSEGGFSSYEQYF	TGTGCCAGCAGTGAAGGGGGCTTTAGCTCCTACGAGCAGTACTTC
TRBV15	TRBJ2-7	.	.	CATSGALSYEQYF	TGTGCCACCAGCGGTGCCCTGAGCTACGAGCAGTACTTC
TRBV19	TRBJ2-7	.	TRBD2	CASSSLPGTSGYYEQYF	TGTGCCAGTAGTAGCCTCCCGGGGACTAGCGGATACTACGAGCAGTACTTC
TRBV2	TRBJ2-1	.	TRBD2	CASRPRLAGEDEQFF	TGTGCCAGCAGGCCAAGACTAGCGGGAGAGGATGAGCAGTTCTTC
TRBV27	TRBJ2-7	.	.	CASSLSIGTYLYEQYF	TGTGCCAGCAGTTTATCGATAGGGACTTACCTCTACGAGCAGTACTTC
TRBV9	TRBJ2-3	.	.	CASSSLQTGTQYF	TGTGCCAGCAGCTCACTGCAAACGGGTACGCAGTATTTT
TRBV5-1	TRBJ2-1	.	.	CASSLTASSNNEQFF	TGCGCCAGCAGCTTGACAGCTAGCAGCAACAATGAGCAGTTCTTC
TRBV7-2	TRBJ2-7	.	.	CASSFGGYYEQYF	TGTGCCAGCAGCTTTGGGGGCTACTACGAGCAGTACTTC
TRBV5-1	TRBJ2-7	.	TRBD1	CASSPGTGQPYEQYF	TGCGCCAGCAGCCCCGGGACAGGGCAACCCTACGAGCAGTACTTC
TRBV2	TRBJ1-1	.	TRBD1	CASIPGQGAMGAFF	TGTGCCAGCATCCCTGGACAGGGCGCCATGGGAGCTTTCTTT
TRBV9	TRBJ2-6	.	TRBD1	CASSVTGTGGAGANVLTF	TGTGCCAGCAGCGTAACCGGGACAGGGGGCGCTGGGGCCAACGTCCTGACTTTC
TRBV6-1	TRBJ2-2	.	.	CATRGANTGELFF	TGTGCCACCCGAGGTGCGAACACCGGGGAGCTGTTTTTT
TRBV2	TRBJ1-1	.	.	CASSIPGGSYTEAFF	TGTGCCAGCAGTATTCCCGGGGGGTCTTACACTGAAGCTTTCTTT
TRBV7-3	TRBJ2-2	.	TRBD2	CASSPLAGKANTGELFF	TGTGCCAGCAGCCCTCTAGCGGGCAAAGCGAACACCGGGGAGCTGTTTTTT
TRBV6-1	TRBJ2-7	.	.	CASSGGGGSTYEQYF	TGTGCCAGCAGTGGGGGGGGCGGGAGTACCTACGAGCAGTACTTC
TRBV4-1	TRBJ2-7	.	TRBD2	CASSQGMGLAVSEQYF	TGCGCCAGCAGCCAAGGGATGGGACTAGCGGTGAGCGAGCAGTACTTC
TRBV5-1	TRBJ2-3	.	.	CASSLEHEADTQYF	TGCGCCAGCAGCTTGGAACACGAGGCCGATACGCAGTATTTT
TRBV5-4	TRBJ2-7	.	.	CASSLGGGEQYF	TGTGCCAGCAGCTTGGGCGGAGGCGAGCAGTACTTC